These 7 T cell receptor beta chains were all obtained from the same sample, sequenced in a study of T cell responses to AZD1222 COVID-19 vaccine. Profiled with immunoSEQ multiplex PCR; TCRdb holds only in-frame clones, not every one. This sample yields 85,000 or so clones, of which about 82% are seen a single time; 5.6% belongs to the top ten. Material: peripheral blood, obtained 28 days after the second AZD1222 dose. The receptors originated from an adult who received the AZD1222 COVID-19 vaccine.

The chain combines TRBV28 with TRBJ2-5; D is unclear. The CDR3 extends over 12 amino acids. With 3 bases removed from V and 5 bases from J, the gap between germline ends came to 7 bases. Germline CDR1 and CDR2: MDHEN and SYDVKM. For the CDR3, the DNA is TGTGCCAGCAGTTTTCTGAGGGAGACCCAGTACTTC. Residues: CASSFLRETQYF.

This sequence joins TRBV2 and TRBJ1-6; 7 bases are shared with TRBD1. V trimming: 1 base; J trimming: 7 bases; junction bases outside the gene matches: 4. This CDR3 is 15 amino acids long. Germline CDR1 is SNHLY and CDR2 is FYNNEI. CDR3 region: CASSEETGRNSPLHF. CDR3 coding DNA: TGTGCCAGCAGTGAAGAGACAGGGAGAAATTCACCCCTCCACTTT.

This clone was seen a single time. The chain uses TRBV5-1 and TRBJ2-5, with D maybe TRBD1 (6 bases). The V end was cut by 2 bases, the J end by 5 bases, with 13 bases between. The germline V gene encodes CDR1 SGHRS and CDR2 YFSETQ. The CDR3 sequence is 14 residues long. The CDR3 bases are TGCGCCAGCAGCTTAACAGGGATGGATGAGACCCAGTACTTC. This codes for CASSLTGMDETQYF.

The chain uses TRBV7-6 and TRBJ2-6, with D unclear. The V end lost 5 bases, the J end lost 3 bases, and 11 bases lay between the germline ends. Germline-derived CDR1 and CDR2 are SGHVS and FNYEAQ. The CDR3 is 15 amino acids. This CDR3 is CASSAGRIGANVLTF. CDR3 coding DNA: TGTGCCAGCAGCGCCGGCCGAATTGGGGCCAACGTCCTGACTTTC. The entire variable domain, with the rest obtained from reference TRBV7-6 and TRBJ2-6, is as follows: GAGVSQSPRYKVTKRGQDVALRCDPISGHVSLYWYRQALGQGPEFLTYFNYEAQQDKSGLPNDRFSAERPEGSISTLTIQRTEQRDSAMYRCASSAGRIGANVLTFGAGSRLTVL.

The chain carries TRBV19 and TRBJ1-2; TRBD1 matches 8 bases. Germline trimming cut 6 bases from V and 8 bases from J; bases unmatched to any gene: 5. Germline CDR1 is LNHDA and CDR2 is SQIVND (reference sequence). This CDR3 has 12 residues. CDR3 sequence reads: CASRTGVGGYTF. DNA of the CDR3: TGTGCCAGTAGGACAGGGGTAGGCGGCTACACCTTC.

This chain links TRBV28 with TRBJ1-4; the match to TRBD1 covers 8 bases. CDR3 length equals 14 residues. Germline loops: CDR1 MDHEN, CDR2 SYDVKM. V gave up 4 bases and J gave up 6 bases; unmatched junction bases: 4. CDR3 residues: CASSYGQGYEKLFF. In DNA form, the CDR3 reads TGTGCCAGCAGTTATGGACAGGGATATGAAAAACTGTTTTTT.

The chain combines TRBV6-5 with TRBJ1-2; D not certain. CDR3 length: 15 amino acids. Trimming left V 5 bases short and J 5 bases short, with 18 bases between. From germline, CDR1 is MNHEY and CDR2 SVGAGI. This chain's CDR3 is CASSRGRGSLYGYTF. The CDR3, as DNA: TGTGCCAGCAGTAGAGGACGGGGAAGTCTATATGGCTACACCTTC.